The rows below give T cell receptor beta chains drawn from one sample of a study of blood T cell repertoires in COVID-19. Produced via immunoSEQ multiplex PCR; TCRdb's table is partial and in-frame only. The sample contains 250,000 or so clones, roughly 80% of which appear only once. Sequencing was done on a sample of PBMCs or T cells enriched from blood (not recorded which). These receptors came from a man in his forties or fifties who had recovered from COVID-19. Both conserved end residues are part of each CDR3. Fields, in order: D gene, clone size, J gene, V gene, CDR3 protein, CDR3 DNA. D genes are given only for firm matches. The size field is filled for only some rows; it gives once, few, many or a size class.

d_call: TRBD1
clone_size: -
j_call: TRBJ2-1
v_call: TRBV5-4
cdr3_aa: CASSFPGQPSPEQFF
cdr3_nt: TGTGCCAGCAGCTTTCCGGGACAGCCATCACCGGAGCAGTTCTTC

d_call: -
clone_size: -
j_call: TRBJ1-3
v_call: TRBV3-1/TRBV3-2
cdr3_aa: CASSRTTGLGNTIYF
cdr3_nt: TGTGCCAGCAGCCGAACTACAGGGTTGGGAAACACCATATATTTT

d_call: TRBD1
clone_size: -
j_call: TRBJ1-1
v_call: TRBV7-8
cdr3_aa: CASSLARSGGGTTEAFF
cdr3_nt: TGTGCCAGCAGCTTAGCGCGGTCAGGGGGCGGGACCACTGAAGCTTTCTTT

d_call: -
clone_size: once
j_call: TRBJ2-5
v_call: TRBV12-5
cdr3_aa: CASGLDSSETQYF
cdr3_nt: TGTGCTAGTGGTTTGGACTCTAGCGAGACCCAGTACTTC

d_call: TRBD1
clone_size: -
j_call: TRBJ1-2
v_call: TRBV3-1/TRBV3-2
cdr3_aa: CASRFGQGEGLGYTF
cdr3_nt: TGTGCCAGCAGGTTCGGACAGGGGGAAGGATTAGGCTACACCTTC

d_call: -
clone_size: -
j_call: TRBJ1-5
v_call: TRBV30
cdr3_aa: CAWSLSGNQPQHF
cdr3_nt: TGTGCCTGGAGCCTATCCGGCAATCAGCCCCAGCATTTT

d_call: -
clone_size: once
j_call: TRBJ2-2
v_call: TRBV19
cdr3_aa: CASSIRGRTGELFF
cdr3_nt: TGTGCCAGTAGTATACGAGGGCGGACCGGGGAGCTGTTTTTT

d_call: TRBD1
clone_size: -
j_call: TRBJ1-4
v_call: TRBV14
cdr3_aa: CASSHDRVNEKLFF
cdr3_nt: TGTGCCAGCAGTCACGACAGGGTTAATGAAAAACTGTTTTTT

d_call: -
clone_size: -
j_call: TRBJ1-2
v_call: TRBV12-3/TRBV12-4
cdr3_aa: CASSSGDNYGYTF
cdr3_nt: TGTGCCAGCAGTTCGGGAGACAACTATGGCTACACCTTC

d_call: TRBD2
clone_size: -
j_call: TRBJ2-7
v_call: TRBV6-2/TRBV6-3
cdr3_aa: CASSYSTTGTRVYEQYF
cdr3_nt: TGTGCCAGCAGTTACTCGACGACCGGGACTAGAGTCTACGAGCAGTACTTC

d_call: TRBD1
clone_size: many
j_call: TRBJ2-1
v_call: TRBV27
cdr3_aa: CASTGGTGATISYNEQFF
cdr3_nt: TGTGCCAGCACCGGAGGGACAGGGGCCACTATTTCCTACAATGAGCAGTTCTTC

d_call: -
clone_size: -
j_call: TRBJ2-3
v_call: TRBV24-1
cdr3_aa: CATSGGSRVKTDTQYF
cdr3_nt: TGTGCCACCAGTGGAGGTTCCAGGGTAAAAACAGATACGCAGTATTTT

d_call: TRBD1
clone_size: -
j_call: TRBJ1-4
v_call: TRBV19
cdr3_aa: CASVAGTGNEKLFF
cdr3_nt: TGTGCCAGCGTAGCCGGGACAGGGAATGAAAAACTGTTTTTT

d_call: -
clone_size: -
j_call: TRBJ2-3
v_call: TRBV6-5
cdr3_aa: CASSYGQTTDTQYF
cdr3_nt: TGTGCCAGCAGTTACGGACAGACCACAGATACGCAGTATTTT

d_call: TRBD2
clone_size: once
j_call: TRBJ2-5
v_call: TRBV10-2
cdr3_aa: CASRWTSQETQYF
cdr3_nt: TGCGCCAGCAGATGGACTAGCCAGGAGACCCAGTACTTC

d_call: -
clone_size: -
j_call: TRBJ1-5
v_call: TRBV6-4
cdr3_aa: CASRMSENQPQHF
cdr3_nt: TGTGCCAGCAGGATGAGCGAGAATCAGCCCCAGCATTTT

d_call: TRBD2
clone_size: -
j_call: TRBJ2-3
v_call: TRBV5-5
cdr3_aa: CASSPISAGGADTQYF
cdr3_nt: TGTGCCAGCAGCCCCATCTCTGCCGGGGGGGCTGATACGCAGTATTTT

d_call: -
clone_size: -
j_call: TRBJ1-5
v_call: TRBV28
cdr3_aa: CASSDGGNNQPQHF
cdr3_nt: TGTGCCAGCAGCGACGGGGGGAACAATCAGCCCCAGCATTTT

d_call: TRBD1
clone_size: few
j_call: TRBJ2-5
v_call: TRBV7-3
cdr3_aa: CASSPGTGSETQYF
cdr3_nt: TGTGCCAGCAGCCCCGGGACAGGGTCCGAGACCCAGTACTTC

d_call: TRBD1
clone_size: -
j_call: TRBJ1-6
v_call: TRBV12-5
cdr3_aa: CASGLAGGVYNSPLHF
cdr3_nt: TGTGCTAGTGGTTTAGCAGGGGGCGTTTATAATTCACCCCTCCACTTT

d_call: -
clone_size: -
j_call: TRBJ2-5
v_call: TRBV6-5
cdr3_aa: CATAVREGETQYF
cdr3_nt: TGTGCCACCGCGGTCCGAGAGGGAGAGACCCAGTACTTC

d_call: TRBD1
clone_size: -
j_call: TRBJ1-1
v_call: TRBV30
cdr3_aa: CAWRGIQGAGTEAFF
cdr3_nt: TGTGCCTGGAGGGGCATCCAGGGGGCAGGCACTGAAGCTTTCTTT

d_call: TRBD1
clone_size: -
j_call: TRBJ1-6
v_call: TRBV4-1
cdr3_aa: CASSQDFPDRGNSPLHF
cdr3_nt: TGCGCCAGCAGCCAAGATTTCCCGGACAGGGGCAATTCACCCCTCCACTTT

d_call: TRBD2
clone_size: -
j_call: TRBJ2-5
v_call: TRBV19
cdr3_aa: CASSIKILAGDETQYF
cdr3_nt: TGTGCCAGTAGTATAAAAATCCTAGCGGGAGACGAGACCCAGTACTTC

d_call: TRBD2
clone_size: -
j_call: TRBJ2-7
v_call: TRBV13
cdr3_aa: CASSHRTSGSSYEQYF
cdr3_nt: TGTGCCAGCAGCCACCGGACTAGCGGATCCTCCTACGAGCAGTACTTC

d_call: TRBD1
clone_size: -
j_call: TRBJ2-1
v_call: TRBV24-1
cdr3_aa: CATSGMTGSSYNEQFF
cdr3_nt: TGTGCCACCAGCGGTATGACAGGGAGCTCCTACAATGAGCAGTTCTTC

d_call: TRBD2
clone_size: -
j_call: TRBJ2-5
v_call: TRBV3-1/TRBV3-2
cdr3_aa: CASSQRPRTSGPQYF
cdr3_nt: TGTGCCAGCAGCCAACGACCCCGGACTAGCGGACCCCAGTACTTC

d_call: -
clone_size: -
j_call: TRBJ1-6
v_call: TRBV6-5
cdr3_aa: CASSQGINSPLHF
cdr3_nt: TGTGCCAGCAGCCAGGGAATTAATTCACCCCTCCACTTT

d_call: -
clone_size: -
j_call: TRBJ1-1
v_call: TRBV7-3
cdr3_aa: CASSARGTEAFF
cdr3_nt: TGTGCCAGCAGCGCCAGAGGAACTGAAGCTTTCTTT

d_call: TRBD1
clone_size: many
j_call: TRBJ2-7
v_call: TRBV4-2
cdr3_aa: CASSPLGQGADEQYF
cdr3_nt: TGTGCCAGCAGCCCACTGGGACAGGGGGCTGACGAGCAGTACTTC

d_call: TRBD1
clone_size: many
j_call: TRBJ1-3
v_call: TRBV28
cdr3_aa: CATRDRTGNTIYF
cdr3_nt: TGTGCCACCCGGGACAGAACTGGAAACACCATATATTTT

d_call: -
clone_size: -
j_call: TRBJ1-1
v_call: TRBV7-3
cdr3_aa: CASSLRNNGEAFF
cdr3_nt: TGTGCCAGCAGCTTAAGGAATAACGGGGAAGCTTTCTTT

d_call: TRBD1
clone_size: once
j_call: TRBJ1-2
v_call: TRBV4-1
cdr3_aa: CASSHPTGVQDYGYTF
cdr3_nt: TGCGCCAGCAGCCATCCGACAGGGGTCCAGGACTATGGCTACACCTTC

d_call: TRBD1
clone_size: -
j_call: TRBJ1-5
v_call: TRBV2
cdr3_aa: CASSSGQGDQPQHF
cdr3_nt: TGTGCCAGCAGTTCGGGACAGGGGGATCAGCCCCAGCATTTT

d_call: TRBD1
clone_size: -
j_call: TRBJ2-5
v_call: TRBV24-1
cdr3_aa: CATSVGTQGAVGETQYF
cdr3_nt: TGTGCCACCAGTGTTGGTACGCAGGGGGCTGTGGGGGAGACCCAGTACTTC

d_call: -
clone_size: -
j_call: TRBJ2-2
v_call: TRBV9
cdr3_aa: CASSIRTIGELFF
cdr3_nt: TGTGCCAGCAGCATCAGGACAATCGGGGAGCTGTTTTTT

d_call: -
clone_size: -
j_call: TRBJ1-6
v_call: TRBV27
cdr3_aa: CASSWRQVYNSPLHF
cdr3_nt: TGTGCCAGCAGTTGGCGACAGGTCTATAATTCACCCCTCCACTTT

d_call: -
clone_size: -
j_call: TRBJ2-7
v_call: TRBV12-3/TRBV12-4
cdr3_aa: CASRLDMAHEQYF
cdr3_nt: TGTGCCAGCAGATTGGACATGGCCCACGAGCAGTACTTC